This T cell receptor beta chain was observed in a study of regulatory T cells in long-lasting Graves disease. The overall study: Patients met the persistent Graves' disease definition after over 5 years of antithyroid drugs with positive TSH receptor antibodies.

CDR1 and CDR2 from the germline V gene are GTSNPN and SVGIG (reference sequence). V shed 2 bases, J shed 2 bases, and the junction held 7 bases outside the gene matches. The CDR3 runs to 15 residues. Through Arm-PCR of CDR3 regions and iRepertoire HTBI primers, TCR beta libraries were built. A single record per CDR3 protein comes from TCRdb applying MiXCR to the multiplex PCR reads. The sample has about 470,000 distinct CDR3 sequences, roughly 20% seen once; the top ten hold 7.8%. This clonotype came up many times. No antigen is known for it. Stated time point: persistent/refractory GD, antithyroid drugs over 5 years with positive TRAb. PBMC RNA was the source of the TCR library. From each patient, around 8.9 milliliters of peripheral blood was drawn and collected into an EDTA anticoagulant tube. Study-level points and caveats: Comparison showed that persistent patients shared more public clonotypes (about 2,800) than new patients (966). Persistent disease samples used TRBV28, TRBJ1-2 and TRBJ2-5 preferentially.

This chain connects TRBV30 to TRBJ1-2; 8 bases line up with TRBD1. This TCR was sampled from a female donor with Graves disease. This sample comprised peripheral blood mononuclear cells (PBMCs), obtained when the disease was refractory, from a patient treated with antithyroid drugs. The CDR3 sequence: CAWSFPDRENYGYTF. CDR3 DNA: TGTGCCTGGAGTTTCCCGGACAGGGAGAACTATGGCTACACCTTC.